This TCR beta chain was retrieved from a study of beta chain features in type 1 diabetes. cDNA synthesis used the whole RNA isolate, giving expressed TCRB sequences. Sequencing was performed with immunoSEQ multiplex PCR; in TCRdb, only in-frame clones are kept and a portion is missing. The sample consists of hundreds of thousands of clones, approximately 14% of them appearing once. This clone was recorded many times. The antigen remains unidentified. Broader study findings: Insertions were fewer and deletions more numerous at VDJ junctions in type 1 diabetes patients. Within each of all four CD4+ subsets, Type 1 diabetes patients had TCRB CDR3s that were moderately but significantly shorter.

V was clipped by 6 bases and J by 0 bases, with 9 bases between them. The CDR3 runs 14 residues. CDR1 and CDR2 (germline): SGHTA, FQGNSA. What was sequenced was central memory CD4+ T cells from blood. This receptor was obtained from a man between 25 and 39 years old in good health. The chain joins TRBV7-2 to TRBJ1-3; perhaps TRBD1 as D (5 bases). The CDR3, as DNA: TGTGCCAGCAGTGACAGAAACTCTGGAAACACCATATATTTT. It translates to CASSDRNSGNTIYF.